This T cell receptor (beta chain) emerged from a study of T-cell reconstitution after alpha-beta-depleted transplantation in children. Unique molecular identifiers were incorporated during preparation of the TCRbeta library. TCRdb used MiXCR to reprocess the PCR reads, holding one entry per CDR3 protein. The sample holds under 450,000 distinct CDR3 sequences, 16% seen once. To note about this clonotype: Antigen unknown.

Study results and limitations: In patients about two months after transplant, alpha-beta T cells reportedly arose from several hundred expanded graft clones. Some patients owed their high day-60 TCRbeta diversity to surviving recipient T cells and thymic progenitors. T-cell numbers and diversity one year post-transplant derived largely from freshly generated T cells.

The sample in question was PBMCs, mostly from graft donor cells, obtained 360 days after TCRalphabeta/CD19-depleted stem cell transplant. The origin of this receptor is a boy younger than two who had a stem cell transplant for Wiskott-Aldrich syndrome, so the T cells may come from the graft donor.

The CDR3 here is CASSLGGRSYNEQFF. The CDR3 coding sequence is TGCGCCAGCAGCTTGGGGGGAAGGTCCTACAATGAGCAGTTCTTC. The V and J genes are TRBV5-1 and TRBJ2-1; D remains unclear. The V gene lost 0 bases and the J gene lost 1 base, with 8 bases spanning the gap. Germline V gives CDR1 SGHRS, CDR2 YFSETQ. This CDR3 contains 15 residues.